The next 11 T cell receptor beta chains were all read from a single sample in a study of CD8+CD57+ T cells in acquired aplastic anemia. An expansion of CD8+CD57+ cells by flow cytometry had been shown in patients chosen for sequencing. The TCR beta profiling, which covered VDJ combination and CDR3 sequence, was carried out using genomic DNA as the template. Via MiXCR, TCRdb re-called the reads, giving one row per CDR3 protein. The sample shows 180,000 or so distinct CDR3 sequences, approximately 52% of them seen only once. Material for sequencing was sorted CD4+, CD8+, or CD8+CD57+ T cells (not recorded which) from PBMCs. The receptors were gathered from a human donor with aplastic anemia.

About this clonotype itself: Given a much more abundant clone one base away, this may be a read error. V usage is TRBV6-7 and J usage is TRBJ2-2; 7 nucleotides align to TRBD1. TRBV6-7 is an ORF, and what it does is uncertain. The CDR3 sequence is 14 residues long. The CDR3 is CANSYSRGLGELFF. Written as DNA, the CDR3 is TGTGCCAACAGTTATTCAAGGGGGCTCGGGGAGCTGTTTTTT.

In this sample, this clonotype turned up a few times. This rearrangement joins TRBV7-2 to TRBJ2-5; TRBD1 matches 8 bases. Trimming at V came to 7 bases and at J to 5 bases, leaving 3 bases not matched to a gene. The CDR3 length is 12 residues. Germline V gives CDR1 SGHTA, CDR2 FQGNSA. This chain's CDR3 is CASTRQGETQYF. DNA for the CDR3: TGTGCCAGCACCCGACAGGGGGAGACCCAGTACTTC.

Regarding this clonotype: Possible read error: a much larger clone is one base away. The rearrangement uses TRBV11-2 and TRBJ2-3; TRBD2 is a possible D gene (6 bases). CDR1 is SGHAT and CDR2 is FQNNGV in the germline V gene. V was pared by 5 bases and J by 4 bases, with 16 bases between. CDR3 length equals 15 residues. For the CDR3, the DNA is TGTGCCAGCAGCACTTTTGGGGGAGGTGCAGATACGCAGTATTTT. It codes for CASSTFGGGADTQYF.

Points on this clonotype: Just one base apart from a much larger clone, this may be a read error. The chain employs TRBV6-1 and TRBJ1-5; TRBD1 might be the D (6 bases). The CDR3 contains 15 residues. The germline V gene has CDR1 MNHNS and CDR2 SASEGT. The CDR3 protein is CASTFPTGGKQPQHF. The CDR3 DNA sequence: TGTGCCAGCACCTTTCCGACAGGCGGCAAGCAGCCCCAGCATTTT.

This clonotype was observed many times. The chain uses TRBV27 and TRBJ1-6; no firm D call. Deletions cut 4 bases from V and 13 bases from J, with 14 bases between. CDR1 is MNHEY and CDR2 is SMNVEV in the germline V gene (reference sequence). This CDR3 is built from 13 residues. CDR3 region: CASSSWRESPLHF. For the CDR3, the DNA is TGTGCCAGCAGTTCGTGGAGGGAGAGCCCCCTCCACTTT.

In this sample, this clonotype turned up many times. This chain links TRBV7-2 with TRBJ2-7, with TRBD2 identical over 8 bases. This CDR3 is built from 17 residues. CDR1 and CDR2 from the germline V gene are SGHTA and FQGNSA. V shed 0 bases, J shed 5 bases, and the junction held 12 bases outside the gene matches. In nucleotides, the CDR3 is TGTGCCAGCAGCTTAGCTATTGCGGGGGGCGCGGGGAACGAGCAGTACTTC. Translated: CASSLAIAGGAGNEQYF.

The chain carries TRBV7-2 and TRBJ2-7; tentative D call: TRBD2 (6 bases). The CDR3 has 13 residues. The V gene's germline CDR1 is SGHTA and CDR2 FQGNSA. V lost 1 base and J lost 8, with 12 bases in between. The CDR3 DNA reads as TGTGCCAGCAGCTTAGGCTGGGGACTGCAGCAGTACTTC. Translation gives CASSLGWGLQQYF.

This chain joins TRBV20-1 and TRBJ2-5; TRBD2 matches 10 bases. This CDR3 has 17 amino acids. J gave up 7 bases and V 0 bases, and 14 bases lay outside the gene matches. Germline-derived CDR1 and CDR2 are DFQATT and SNEGSKA (reference sequence). CDR3 loop: CSARDRIAGGGERTQYF. The DNA of the CDR3 is TGCAGTGCTAGAGATCGGATAGCGGGAGGAGGTGAACGGACCCAGTACTTC.

This chain links TRBV7-9 with TRBJ2-5; maybe TRBD1 (5 bases). The better agreement between TRBJ2-7 and the DNA end casts doubt on the J call. Germline V lookup: CDR1 SEHNR, CDR2 FQNEAQ (reference sequence). This CDR3 has 13 residues. The CDR3 spells CASSKDTGYEQYF. DNA of the CDR3: TGTGCCAGCAGCAAGGACACGGGCTACGAGCAGTACTTC.

This clonotype was recorded many times. The chain employs TRBV9 and TRBJ2-7, with 12 bases aligning to TRBD2. V shed 3 bases, J shed 0 bases, and the junction held 13 bases outside the gene matches. Germline lookup yields CDR1 SGDLS and CDR2 YYNGEE. The CDR3 is made up of 19 amino acids. CDR3 sequence (DNA): TGTGCCAGCAGCGCAGAAGTGACTAGCGGGAGCGTAAGCTCCTACGAGCAGTACTTC. Its protein is CASSAEVTSGSVSSYEQYF.

The V and J genes are TRBV7-6 and TRBJ2-7; tentative D call: TRBD1 (6 bases). The V end was cut by 5 bases, the J end by 4 bases, with 9 bases between. Per the germline V gene, CDR1 is SGHVS and CDR2 is FNYEAQ. This CDR3 region has 12 residues. Here the CDR3 DNA reads TGTGCCAGCAGCCACCAGGGGTACGAGCAGTACTTC. Its protein is CASSHQGYEQYF.